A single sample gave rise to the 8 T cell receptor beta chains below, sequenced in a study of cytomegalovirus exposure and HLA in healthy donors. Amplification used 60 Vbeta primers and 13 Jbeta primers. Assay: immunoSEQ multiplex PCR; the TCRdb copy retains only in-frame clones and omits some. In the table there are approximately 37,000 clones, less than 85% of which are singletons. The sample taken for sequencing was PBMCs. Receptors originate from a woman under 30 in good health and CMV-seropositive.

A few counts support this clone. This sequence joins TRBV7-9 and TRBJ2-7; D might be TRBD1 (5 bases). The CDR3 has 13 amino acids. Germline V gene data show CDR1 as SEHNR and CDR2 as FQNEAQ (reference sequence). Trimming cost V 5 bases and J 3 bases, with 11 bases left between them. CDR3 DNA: TGTGCCAGCAGCCCGTATCAGGGCTACGAGCAGTACTTC. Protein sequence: CASSPYQGYEQYF.

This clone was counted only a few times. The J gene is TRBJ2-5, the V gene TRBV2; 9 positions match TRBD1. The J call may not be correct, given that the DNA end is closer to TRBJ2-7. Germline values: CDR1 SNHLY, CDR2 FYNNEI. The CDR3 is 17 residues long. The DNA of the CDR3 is TGTGCCAGCAGTGAAGCCGGACAGGGGCTGAGGGGCCACGAGCAGTACTTC. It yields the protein CASSEAGQGLRGHEQYF.

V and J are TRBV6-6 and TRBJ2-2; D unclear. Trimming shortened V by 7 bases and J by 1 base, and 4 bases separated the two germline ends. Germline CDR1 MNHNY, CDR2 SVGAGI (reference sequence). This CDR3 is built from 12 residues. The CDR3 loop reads CASTVNTGELFF. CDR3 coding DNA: TGTGCCAGCACCGTGAACACCGGGGAGCTGTTTTTT.

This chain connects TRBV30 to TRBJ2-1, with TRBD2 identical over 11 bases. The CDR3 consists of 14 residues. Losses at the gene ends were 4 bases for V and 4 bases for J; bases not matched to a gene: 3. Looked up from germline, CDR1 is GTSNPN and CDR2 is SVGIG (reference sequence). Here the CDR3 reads CAWTGLAVYNEQFF. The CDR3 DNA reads TGTGCCTGGACGGGACTAGCGGTTTACAATGAGCAGTTCTTC.

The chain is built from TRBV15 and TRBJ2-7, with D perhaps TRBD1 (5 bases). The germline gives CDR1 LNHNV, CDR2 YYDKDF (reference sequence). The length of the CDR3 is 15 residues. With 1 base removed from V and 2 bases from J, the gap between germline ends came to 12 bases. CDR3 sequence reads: CATSRVAGIAYEQYF. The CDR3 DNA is TGTGCCACCAGCAGAGTAGCAGGGATCGCCTACGAGCAGTACTTC.

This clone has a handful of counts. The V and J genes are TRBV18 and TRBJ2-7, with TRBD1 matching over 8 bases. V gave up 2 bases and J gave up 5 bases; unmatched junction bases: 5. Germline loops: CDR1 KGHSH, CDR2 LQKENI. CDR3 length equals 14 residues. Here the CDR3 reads CASSPGRGQDEQYF. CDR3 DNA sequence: TGTGCCAGCTCACCAGGGCGGGGACAGGACGAGCAGTACTTC.

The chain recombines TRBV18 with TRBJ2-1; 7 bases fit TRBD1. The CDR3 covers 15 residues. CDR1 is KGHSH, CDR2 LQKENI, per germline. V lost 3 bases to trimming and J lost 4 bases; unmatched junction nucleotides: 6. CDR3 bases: TGTGCCAGCTCACCGAGGGACAGAACTTACAATGAGCAGTTCTTC. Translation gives CASSPRDRTYNEQFF.

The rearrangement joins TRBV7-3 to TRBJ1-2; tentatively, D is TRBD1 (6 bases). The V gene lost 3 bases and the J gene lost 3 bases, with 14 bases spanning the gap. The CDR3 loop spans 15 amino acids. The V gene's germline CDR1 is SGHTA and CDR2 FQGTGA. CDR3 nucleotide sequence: TGTGCCAGCAGCTTTTTAAACAGGGTGGACTATGGCTACACCTTC. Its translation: CASSFLNRVDYGYTF.